This TCR beta chain derives from a study of response to subunit inactivated influenza vaccine. Study results and caveats: The authors suggested that few new T cells are recruited per seasonal influenza vaccination.

For this clonotype: Its antigen remains unidentified.

Each CDR3 protein is one row after TCRdb ran MiXCR on the RT-PCR reads. The sample lists around 500,000 distinct CDR3 sequences, around 9.9% occurring once. The ends were cut back, 4 bases at V and 8 bases at J, with 11 bases in the middle. The CDR3 sequence is 12 residues long. Looked up from germline, CDR1 is SGHAT and CDR2 is FQNNGV. The sequenced sample was PBMCs from blood, obtained 45 days after vaccination. The receptor was derived from a man aged 50 to 60 who received an inactivated influenza vaccine. V gene TRBV11-2 combines with J gene TRBJ1-2, with no clear D. The CDR3 loop is CASSSPDPGYTF. CDR3 bases: TGTGCCAGCAGCTCACCTGACCCGGGCTACACCTTC. Supplemented by reference TRBV11-2 and TRBJ1-2, the full variable domain reads EAGVAQSPRYKIIEKRQSVAFWCNPISGHATLYWYQQILGQGPKLLIQFQNNGVVDDSQLPKDRFSAERLKGVDSTLKIQPAKLEDSAVYLCASSSPDPGYTFGSGTRLTVV.